Listed here are 10 T cell receptor beta chains from one sample, sequenced in a study. TCRdb itself ran the RT-PCR reads through MiXCR, one entry per CDR3 protein. Seen here are about 700,000 distinct CDR3 sequences, 14% observed once, and the top ten hold 3.6%. The sample taken for sequencing was memory CD4+ T cells from blood. The receptors were sampled from a female donor in good health, serving as a healthy control.

The rearrangement joins TRBV20-1 to TRBJ2-7, with 11 bases aligning to TRBD2. The length of the CDR3 is 13 residues. V shed 5 bases and J 7 bases; nucleotides not matched to a gene: 7. Germline-derived CDR1 and CDR2 are DFQATT and SNEGSKA (reference sequence). CDR3 residues: CSAVSGRAGEQYF. Written as DNA, the CDR3 is TGCAGTGCTGTTAGCGGGAGGGCGGGAGAGCAGTACTTC.

The chain carries TRBV5-1 and TRBJ2-1; 7 bases fit TRBD1. In germline, CDR1 is SGHRS, CDR2 YFSETQ. CDR3 size: 15 residues. Germline trimming cut 2 bases from V and 2 bases from J; bases unmatched to any gene: 4. The CDR3 loop reads CASSFVDRTYNEQFF. CDR3 sequence (DNA): TGCGCCAGCAGCTTTGTGGACAGGACCTACAATGAGCAGTTCTTC.

The rearrangement links TRBV18 to TRBJ2-5, with 7 bases that match TRBD1. J lost 5 bases, V lost 0 bases, and 3 bases had no gene match. The V gene's germline CDR1 is KGHSH and CDR2 LQKENI. The CDR3 is 14 amino acids. The CDR3 sequence is CASSPPSRGETQYF. CDR3 bases: TGTGCCAGCTCACCACCGTCCAGGGGGGAGACCCAGTACTTC.

This clonotype was observed a handful of times. The V gene is TRBV24-1, the J gene TRBJ2-5, with 9 nucleotides matching TRBD1. Germline CDR1 reads KGHDR; CDR2 reads SFDVKD. Losses at the gene ends were 4 bases for V and 3 bases for J; bases not matched to a gene: 8. The CDR3 runs 16 residues. CDR3 sequence: CATSEGTGSLKETQYF. The DNA for the CDR3 is TGTGCCACCAGTGAGGGGACAGGGTCCTTGAAAGAGACCCAGTACTTC.

This clonotype was recorded a few times. The chain combines TRBV10-3 with TRBJ2-7; 14 nucleotides align to TRBD2. This CDR3 has 16 residues. The V and J ends lost 4 bases and 3 bases, in that order; junction bases with no gene match: 5. Germline V gene lookup returns CDR1 ENHRY and CDR2 SYGVKD. CDR3 in DNA: TGTGCCATCAGTGGGGGACTAGCGGGAGTTGTCTACGAGCAGTACTTC. It encodes CAISGGLAGVVYEQYF.

The chain uses TRBV6-5 and TRBJ1-3; 7 nucleotides align to TRBD1. Germline V gene sequence: CDR1 MNHEY, CDR2 SVGAGI. Trimming took 5 bases from V and 8 from J; bases not matched to a gene: 15. CDR3 size: 16 residues. The CDR3 protein is CASSTRQGITGYTIYF. CDR3 bases: TGTGCCAGCAGTACTCGACAGGGAATAACGGGCTACACCATATATTTT.

V is TRBV18 and J is TRBJ1-2, with D uncertain. Germline lookup yields CDR1 KGHSH and CDR2 LQKENI. Trimming shortened V by 2 bases and J by 0 bases, and 7 bases separated the two germline ends. The CDR3 consists of 14 residues. DNA for the CDR3: TGTGCCAGCTCACCATCGATTTCTAACTATGGCTACACCTTC. Its protein is CASSPSISNYGYTF.

This clonotype appeared many times. CDR3 sequence reads: CASRQRPTDTQYF. In DNA, the CDR3 is TGTGCCTCCCGGCAGCGGCCCACAGATACGCAGTATTTT. This chain uses TRBV12-3 or TRBV12-4 with TRBJ2-3, with D tentatively TRBD2 (5 bases). The CDR3 length is 13 residues. The V end lost 11 bases, the J end lost 2 bases, and 14 bases lay between the germline ends.

At least ten counts were recorded for this clonotype. V is TRBV28 and J is TRBJ2-5, with 8 bases that match TRBD2. This CDR3 is built from 16 residues. V gave up 7 bases and J gave up 1 base; unmatched junction bases: 11. CDR1 and CDR2 (germline): MDHEN, SYDVKM. The CDR3 nucleotides read TGTGCCAGCACTCTTAGCGGGGCCACCGGCCAAGAGACCCAGTACTTC. Translated: CASTLSGATGQETQYF.

The chain has TRBV20-1 and TRBJ2-3; no firm D call. The CDR3 consists of 14 residues. Germline assignment: CDR1 DFQATT and CDR2 SNEGSKA (reference sequence). V shed 4 bases and J shed 4 bases, with 15 bases lying between them. The CDR3 loop is CSANTAFGADTQYF. Written as DNA, the CDR3 is TGCAGTGCTAATACAGCTTTTGGGGCAGATACGCAGTATTTT.